This T cell receptor beta chain originates from a study of molecular identifiers for immune sequencing clone quantification. TCRdb re-called the PCR reads with MiXCR, one entry per CDR3 protein. The repertoire holds 40,000 to 45,000 distinct CDR3 sequences, with under 25% as singletons. Germline V gene lookup returns CDR1 DFQATT and CDR2 SNEGSKA (reference sequence). The CDR3 runs to 11 residues. Trimming cost V 4 bases and J 6 bases, with 10 bases left between them. The sorting of naive CD8 T cells used the CD8+CD4-CCR7+CD45RA+ phenotype. This clonotype was recorded many times. This rearrangement joins TRBV20-1 to TRBJ2-7; a possible D gene is TRBD1 (5 bases). This sequence was found in a human donor in good health. Some libraries in this study had Jurkat cell RNA spiked in. Material for sequencing was naive CD8+ T cells from blood, with Jurkat cell RNA spiked in. Noted subset: FACS-sorted CD8+CD4-CCR7+CD45RA+ naive T cells. The chain's CDR3 is CSAIREGEQYF. In nucleotides, the CDR3 is TGCAGTGCTATCAGGGAAGGCGAGCAGTACTTC.